The 21 T cell receptor beta chains below all came from one sample that was sequenced in a study of blood T cell repertoires in COVID-19. Here immunoSEQ multiplex PCR was the method, and the copy in TCRdb shows in-frame clones only, minus some. Among about 190,000 clones listed, approximately 78% were seen once. The source material was peripheral blood. The receptors derive from an elderly woman with active or convalescent COVID-19.

The gene calls are TRBV28 and TRBJ1-2; 7 bases align to TRBD1. The length of the CDR3 is 15 residues. J was trimmed by 2 bases and V by 3 bases; bases with no gene match: 6. Germline V gene data show CDR1 as MDHEN and CDR2 as SYDVKM. The chain's CDR3 is CASSFPTGWNYGYTF. The DNA for the CDR3 is TGTGCCAGCAGTTTCCCGACAGGGTGGAACTATGGCTACACCTTC.

The chain uses TRBV15 and TRBJ1-3; D is unresolved. The CDR3 extends over 13 amino acids. Trimming took 5 bases from V and 4 from J, leaving 9 bases between them. Germline CDR1 LNHNV, CDR2 YYDKDF (reference sequence). Written as DNA, the CDR3 is TGTGCCACCAGCGAACCCACAGGAAACACCATATATTTT. This sequence encodes CATSEPTGNTIYF.

This clone turned up a few times. The rearrangement links TRBV4-3 to TRBJ1-2, with D possibly being TRBD1 (5 bases). Germline V gene lookup returns CDR1 LGHNA and CDR2 YSLEER. V lost 0 bases and J lost 4, with 15 bases in between. The length of the CDR3 is 16 residues. The CDR3 bases are TGCGCCAGCAGCCAAGATTATGCAGGGAGGATCTATGGCTACACCTTC. This encodes CASSQDYAGRIYGYTF.

This clone was seen just once. The V call is TRBV4-1, the J call TRBJ2-2; D is undetermined. The germline CDR1 and CDR2 sequences are MGHRA and YSYEKL. Deletions cut 5 bases from V and 3 bases from J, with 19 bases between. This CDR3 has 17 amino acids. The CDR3 sequence: CASSEASPQEDTGELFF. For the CDR3, the DNA is TGCGCCAGCAGCGAAGCCAGTCCCCAAGAGGACACCGGGGAGCTGTTTTTT.

This clone was recorded a few times. The CDR3 DNA is TGCGCCAGCAGCCAAGGACGGACTTCACTCTCTGGAAACACCATATATTTT. It encodes CASSQGRTSLSGNTIYF. V gene TRBV4-1 combines with J gene TRBJ1-3; D remains ambiguous. The germline V gene encodes CDR1 MGHRA and CDR2 YSYEKL. V was pared by 1 base and J by 0 bases, with 13 bases between. The CDR3 runs 17 residues.

The rearrangement uses TRBV5-1 and TRBJ2-3; 14 bases match TRBD2. V lost 0 bases to trimming and J lost 0 bases; unmatched junction nucleotides: 3. The germline gives CDR1 SGHRS, CDR2 YFSETQ. CDR3 size: 18 residues. The chain's CDR3 is CASSLGGTSGGSTDTQYF. CDR3 bases: TGCGCCAGCAGCTTGGGAGGGACTAGCGGGGGAAGCACAGATACGCAGTATTTT.

This rearrangement joins TRBV10-2 to TRBJ2-7, with D perhaps matching TRBD2 (8 bases). CDR3 length: 12 amino acids. V was trimmed by 8 bases and J by 6 bases, leaving 14 bases between them. Per germline, CDR1 WSHSY and CDR2 SAAADI. CDR3 bases: TGCGCCAGCGCTCGGGAGGGGGCCGAGCAGTACTTC. It codes for CASAREGAEQYF.

This clone was recorded a few times. The chain couples TRBV3-1 (or the pseudogene TRBV3-2) to TRBJ2-5; 7 nucleotides align to TRBD2. CDR1 is LGHDT and CDR2 is YNNKEL in the germline V gene (reference sequence). With 4 bases clipped from V and 4 bases from J, the junction kept 6 bases outside the gene matches. This CDR3 region has 14 residues. CDR3 sequence reads: CASSPWEGPETQYF. The CDR3 nucleotides are TGTGCCAGCAGCCCCTGGGAGGGCCCAGAGACCCAGTACTTC.

The chain uses TRBV3-1 (or the pseudogene TRBV3-2) and TRBJ2-7; D is unclear. The CDR3 totals 13 residues. Trimming stripped 4 bases from V and 2 bases from J, with 9 bases between. The V gene's germline CDR1 is LGHDT and CDR2 YNNKEL (reference sequence). CDR3 loop: CASSPSYAYEQYF. The CDR3 DNA is TGTGCCAGCAGCCCCAGTTATGCCTACGAGCAGTACTTC.

V gene TRBV12-5 combines with J gene TRBJ2-2; the match to TRBD1 covers 9 bases. This CDR3 region has 15 residues. J lost 4 bases, V lost 3 bases, and 3 bases had no gene match. The germline V gene encodes CDR1 LGHNT and CDR2 FRNRAP. In DNA form, the CDR3 reads TGTGCTAGTGGTTTAGGGACAGGGAGCACCGGGGAGCTGTTTTTT. Residues: CASGLGTGSTGELFF.

The genes are TRBV24-1 and TRBJ2-7, with 10 nucleotides matching TRBD1. Trimming cost V 3 bases and J 7 bases; bases outside gene matches: 5. This CDR3 is 14 amino acids long. Germline CDR1 is KGHDR and CDR2 is SFDVKD. The CDR3 DNA reads TGTGCCACCAGTGATAGACAGGGGGCAAGGGAGCAGTACTTC. Protein: CATSDRQGAREQYF.

V usage is TRBV4-3 and J usage is TRBJ2-1; D unclear. The V gene lost 0 bases and the J gene lost 7 bases, with 7 bases spanning the gap. This CDR3 has 13 residues. Germline V gives CDR1 LGHNA, CDR2 YSLEER. Here the CDR3 DNA reads TGCGCCAGCAGCCAAGAGCTCGCGAATGAGCAGTTCTTC. Translating it yields CASSQELANEQFF.

The chain uses TRBV19 and TRBJ2-1, with D possibly being TRBD1 (5 bases). The CDR3 runs 14 residues. Trimming took off 4 bases at V and 8 bases at J, with 15 bases between the two ends. Germline assignment: CDR1 LNHDA and CDR2 SQIVND (reference sequence). The CDR3 coding sequence is TGTGCCAGTAGTAGGGGCCTCTTAGGCGATGAGCAGTTCTTC. Amino acid sequence: CASSRGLLGDEQFF.

This clone occurred once. The V call is TRBV4-2, the J call TRBJ2-7; 8 bases are shared with TRBD1. CDR3 length: 17 residues. V shed 4 bases and J 6 bases; nucleotides not matched to a gene: 17. In germline, CDR1 is LGHNA, CDR2 YNFKEQ. The CDR3 DNA reads TGTGCCAGCAGCCGGGACCAGGGGGCGCGTTTGGCAGGCGAGCAGTACTTC. It yields the protein CASSRDQGARLAGEQYF.

This chain connects TRBV6-5 to TRBJ2-3; 8 positions match TRBD1. Germline V gene lookup returns CDR1 MNHEY and CDR2 SVGAGI. With 1 base clipped from V and 1 base from J, the junction kept 1 base outside the gene matches. The CDR3 sequence is 15 residues long. CDR3 residues: CASSYLDRGTDTQYF. CDR3 in DNA: TGTGCCAGCAGTTACTTGGACAGGGGCACAGATACGCAGTATTTT.

The chain combines TRBV24-1 with TRBJ2-7, with D tentatively TRBD1 (5 bases). V lost 9 bases and J lost 2, with 13 bases in between. The CDR3 covers 13 residues. Germline V CDR1 and CDR2: KGHDR, SFDVKD. Written as DNA, the CDR3 is TGTGCCACCCAGGGTAGATGGGCCTACGAGCAGTACTTC. Protein sequence: CATQGRWAYEQYF.

This chain links TRBV14 with TRBJ1-2, with a tentative D call TRBD1 (6 bases). V lost 2 bases to trimming and J lost 7 bases, with 14 bases between them. The CDR3 length is 14 residues. Looked up from germline, CDR1 is SGHDN and CDR2 is FVKESK. The CDR3 nucleotides read TGTGCCAGCAGCCAATATTCACAGGGTCCTGGCTACACCTTC. This sequence encodes CASSQYSQGPGYTF. The whole variable domain, remainder taken from reference TRBV14 and TRBJ1-2, is EAGVTQFPSHSVIEKGQTVTLRCDPISGHDNLYWYRRVMGKEIKFLLHFVKESKQDESGMPNNRFLAERTGGTYSTLKVQPAELEDSGVYFCASSQYSQGPGYTFGSGTRLTVV.

The chain carries TRBV18 and TRBJ2-5; D is uncertain. The V gene lost 2 bases and the J gene lost 3 bases, with 4 bases spanning the gap. The CDR3 runs to 12 residues. Germline V gene data show CDR1 as KGHSH and CDR2 as LQKENI. In DNA, the CDR3 is TGTGCCAGCTCACCAGAGGAAGAGACCCAGTACTTC. Encoded protein: CASSPEEETQYF.

The CDR3 DNA sequence: TGTGCCAGCAGTCCTGGGCCGGGACAGGGGAACTATGGCTACACCTTC. Protein product: CASSPGPGQGNYGYTF. The V and J genes are TRBV27 and TRBJ1-2; 10 bases align to TRBD1. Losses at the gene ends were 5 bases for V and 2 bases for J; bases not matched to a gene: 8. There are 16 residues in the CDR3. Germline-derived CDR1 and CDR2 are MNHEY and SMNVEV (reference sequence).

V usage is TRBV5-1 and J usage is TRBJ2-1; 7 bases map to TRBD1. This CDR3 has 15 residues. The germline V gene encodes CDR1 SGHRS and CDR2 YFSETQ. Trimming at V came to 4 bases and at J to 5 bases, leaving 9 bases not matched to a gene. In nucleotides, the CDR3 is TGCGCCAGCAGCGGAATTCGGACAGGTAACAATGAGCAGTTCTTC. It is translated as CASSGIRTGNNEQFF.

This clone was observed a few times. The chain recombines TRBV2 with TRBJ1-3; D gene unclear. Germline V gene sequence: CDR1 SNHLY, CDR2 FYNNEI. The CDR3 has 15 residues. With 2 bases removed from V and 3 bases from J, the gap between germline ends came to 11 bases. The CDR3 region is CASSESGWRGNTIYF. The CDR3 coding sequence is TGTGCCAGCAGTGAATCGGGGTGGCGTGGAAACACCATATATTTT.